These 22 T cell receptor beta chains share one sample of origin, sequenced in a study of blood T cell repertoires in COVID-19. The table came from immunoSEQ multiplex PCR; TCRdb's copy has only in-frame clones and leaves some out. The data show 100,000 to 150,000 clones, 65% to 90% seen once. Sequences were obtained from peripheral blood. Receptors were obtained from a woman aged 80 or over with acute or convalescent COVID-19.

The rearrangement uses TRBV6-5 and TRBJ2-2, with a tentative D call TRBD2 (6 bases). Germline loops: CDR1 MNHEY, CDR2 SVGAGI. The CDR3 loop spans 15 amino acids. The germline V and J ends were trimmed by 2 bases and 7 bases, with 14 bases remaining between them. CDR3 sequence reads: CASSYAGGRGGELFF. For the CDR3, the DNA is TGTGCCAGCAGTTACGCCGGGGGACGTGGCGGGGAGCTGTTTTTT.

This chain uses TRBV2 with TRBJ1-2; TRBD1 is a possible D gene (6 bases). CDR1 is SNHLY and CDR2 is FYNNEI in the germline V gene. V dropped 6 bases and J dropped 13 bases, with 15 bases sitting between them. This CDR3 comprises 11 residues. In nucleotides, the CDR3 is TGTGCCAGCAGCGATCCCGGGACATCCACCTTC. This encodes CASSDPGTSTF.

The rearrangement uses TRBV11-2 and TRBJ2-2; 8 bases line up with TRBD1. After removal of 5 bases from V and 5 bases from J, the junction contained 7 bases not matched to a gene. The CDR3 is made up of 15 amino acids. The V gene's germline CDR1 is SGHAT and CDR2 FQNNGV. The CDR3 sequence is CASSPWDRFTGELFF. DNA of the CDR3: TGTGCCAGCAGCCCTTGGGACAGGTTTACCGGGGAGCTGTTTTTT.

The chain links TRBV10-3 to TRBJ2-4; TRBD2 aligns across 7 bases. The V gene's germline CDR1 is ENHRY and CDR2 SYGVKD. CDR3 length equals 14 residues. V lost 0 bases, J lost 6 bases, and 2 bases stayed unmatched. The CDR3 here is CAISESPSGNIQYF. The CDR3 nucleotides are TGTGCCATCAGTGAGTCGCCTAGCGGAAACATTCAGTACTTC.

This sequence joins TRBV7-9 and TRBJ1-1; 8 bases fit TRBD1. This CDR3 is 14 amino acids long. Looked up from germline, CDR1 is SEHNR and CDR2 is FQNEAQ (reference sequence). The V and J ends lost 8 bases and 1 base, in that order; junction bases with no gene match: 6. Here the CDR3 DNA reads TGTGCCAGCTTGGCCGGGACAGGGAACACTGAAGCTTTCTTT. It yields the protein CASLAGTGNTEAFF.

The chain carries TRBV18 and TRBJ1-5, with D unresolved. V shed 6 bases and J shed 5 bases, with 11 bases lying between them. CDR1 KGHSH and CDR2 LQKENI come from the germline V gene. The CDR3 totals 13 residues. CDR3 DNA sequence: TGTGCCAGCTCGGGCGCGGAGGATCAGCCCCAGCATTTT. The encoded protein is CASSGAEDQPQHF.

The chain joins TRBV3-1 (or the pseudogene TRBV3-2) to TRBJ2-5, with 7 bases that match TRBD1. Germline V gene sequence: CDR1 LGHDT, CDR2 YNNKEL (reference sequence). The J segment lost 5 bases and the V segment lost 5 bases, leaving 8 bases of the junction unmatched. The CDR3 runs 14 residues. The CDR3 region is CASSSKGGRETQYF. The CDR3 bases are TGTGCCAGCAGCTCAAAAGGGGGCAGGGAGACCCAGTACTTC.

The chain has TRBV11-3 and TRBJ2-1; possible D gene TRBD1, 6 bases. Germline lookup yields CDR1 SGHNT and CDR2 YENEEA. The CDR3 has 12 residues. Trimming pared 5 bases from V and 6 bases from J, leaving 8 bases between. The CDR3 sequence: CASSNRVNEQFF. The CDR3, as DNA: TGTGCCAGCAGCAACAGGGTCAATGAGCAGTTCTTC.

The rearrangement links TRBV6-5 to TRBJ1-1; D gene ambiguous. Germline CDR1 MNHEY, CDR2 SVGAGI. V gave up 2 bases and J gave up 6 bases, with 13 bases separating them. The CDR3 totals 14 residues. CDR3 nucleotides: TGTGCCAGCAGTTACGGTCAGAGGGTCGCTGAAGCTTTCTTT. It codes for CASSYGQRVAEAFF.

The chain has TRBV7-3 and TRBJ2-5, with D tentatively TRBD2 (5 bases). Germline values: CDR1 SGHTA, CDR2 FQGTGA. The germline V and J ends were trimmed by 5 bases and 7 bases, with 20 bases remaining between them. The length of the CDR3 is 15 residues. This CDR3 reads CASSKTGILSGTQYF. DNA of the CDR3: TGTGCCAGCAGCAAAACCGGGATCCTTTCGGGGACCCAGTACTTC.

Only a few counts were recorded for this clone. The genes are TRBV5-5 and TRBJ1-5; maybe TRBD1 (5 bases). CDR1 SGHKS and CDR2 YYEKEE come from the germline V gene (reference sequence). CDR3 length equals 14 residues. V shed 3 bases and J shed 2 bases, with 9 bases lying between them. This CDR3 is CASSSGGGNQPQHF. The CDR3 DNA sequence: TGTGCCAGCAGCTCCGGGGGGGGCAATCAGCCCCAGCATTTT.

This clone was picked up a small number of times. This chain links TRBV6-5 with TRBJ1-4; 7 bases are shared with TRBD1. The CDR3 covers 16 residues. V was pared by 4 bases and J by 2 bases, with 7 bases of the junction left unmatched. The V gene's germline CDR1 is MNHEY and CDR2 SVGAGI. CDR3 region: CASSSGFRGTNEKLFF. CDR3 nucleotide sequence: TGTGCCAGCAGTTCAGGATTCAGGGGGACTAATGAAAAACTGTTTTTT.

This clone came up once. The chain is built from TRBV7-3 and TRBJ2-1; D is ambiguous. This CDR3 comprises 16 residues. Trimming left V 5 bases short and J 0 bases short, with 14 bases between. From germline, CDR1 is SGHTA and CDR2 FQGTGA. CDR3 amino acids: CASSLLRMSSYNEQFF. The CDR3 bases are TGTGCCAGCAGCCTCTTGAGGATGAGCTCCTACAATGAGCAGTTCTTC. The variable domain in full, completed from reference TRBV7-3 and TRBJ2-1, reads GAGVSQTPSNKVTEKGKYVELRCDPISGHTALYWYRQSLGQGPEFLIYFQGTGAADDSGLPNDRFFAVRPEGSVSTLKIQRTERGDSAVYLCASSLLRMSSYNEQFFGPGTRLTVL.

The chain employs TRBV4-2 and TRBJ1-2; D gene uncertain. Germline V gene sequence: CDR1 LGHNA, CDR2 YNFKEQ. The ends were cut back, 3 bases at V and 6 bases at J, with 14 bases in the middle. The CDR3 length is 14 residues. The CDR3 nucleotides read TGTGCCAGCAGCCACGCCGGAGTGGAAAATGGCTACACCTTC. Protein: CASSHAGVENGYTF.

The chain employs TRBV4-1 and TRBJ1-5, with D maybe TRBD1 (5 bases). The V end lost 0 bases, the J end lost 0 bases, and 9 bases lay between the germline ends. CDR3 length equals 16 residues. CDR1 MGHRA and CDR2 YSYEKL come from the germline V gene. CDR3 bases: TGCGCCAGCAGCCAAGAAGGGGACTATAGCAATCAGCCCCAGCATTTT. This translates into CASSQEGDYSNQPQHF.

The chain is built from TRBV6-5 and TRBJ1-6, with D uncertain. V shed 10 bases and J shed 0 bases, with 7 bases lying between them. CDR1 and CDR2 (germline): MNHEY, SVGAGI. The CDR3 sequence is 13 residues long. This CDR3 reads CATRASYNSPLHF. The CDR3, as DNA: TGTGCCACCAGAGCCTCCTATAATTCACCCCTCCACTTT.

This clone was seen only a few times. The CDR3 here is CASSLASRAGNTEAFF. The CDR3 region has the DNA TGTGCCAGCAGCTTAGCCTCCAGGGCTGGGAACACTGAAGCTTTCTTT. V gene TRBV7-2 combines with J gene TRBJ1-1, with a possible D match to TRBD1 (5 bases). CDR1 and CDR2 (germline): SGHTA, FQGNSA. V gave up 0 bases and J gave up 1 base, with 12 bases separating them. The CDR3 sequence is 16 residues long. Full variable domain (outside the CDR3, taken from reference TRBV7-2 and TRBJ1-1): GAGVSQSPSNKVTEKGKDVELRCDPISGHTALYWYRQSLGQGLEFLIYFQGNSAPDKSGLPSDRFSAERTGGSVSTLTIQRTQQEDSAVYLCASSLASRAGNTEAFFGQGTRLTVV.

The rearrangement uses TRBV6-6 and TRBJ2-7, with 7 bases that match TRBD1. With V trimmed by 5 bases and J by 0 bases, 1 base remained unmatched. Germline lookup yields CDR1 MNHNY and CDR2 SVGAGI (reference sequence). This CDR3 contains 13 residues. The CDR3 here is CASSRGLSYEQYV. As DNA, the CDR3 is TGTGCCAGCAGTAGGGGGCTCTCCTACGAGCAGTACGTC.

The rearrangement joins TRBV21-1 to TRBJ1-1. TRBV21-1 is shown as a pseudogene. The CDR3 is 13 residues long. The CDR3 sequence is CASSGGVNTEAFF. CDR3 nucleotides: TGTGCCAGCAGTGGGGGGGTAAACACTGAAGCTTTCTTT.

The V call is TRBV12-3 or TRBV12-4, the J call TRBJ2-2; D is uncertain. V lost 4 bases, J lost 5 bases, and 5 bases lay in between. This CDR3 has 12 residues. The CDR3 loop reads CASSSVTGELFF. The CDR3 DNA sequence: TGTGCCAGCAGTTCCGTTACCGGGGAGCTGTTTTTT.

This rearrangement joins TRBV6-5 to TRBJ1-2; D may be TRBD1 (5 bases). The germline V and J ends were trimmed by 7 bases and 2 bases, with 11 bases remaining between them. Germline-derived CDR1 and CDR2 are MNHEY and SVGAGI. This CDR3 comprises 13 residues. The CDR3 nucleotides are TGTGCCAGCACCAAAGGGGTGAACTATGGCTACACCTTC. Its protein is CASTKGVNYGYTF.

CDR3 sequence: CATSREKWISRAGGPTQYF. CDR3 nucleotide sequence: TGTGCCACCAGCAGAGAAAAGTGGATTAGCCGGGCGGGGGGGCCTACGCAGTATTTT. This chain joins TRBV15 and TRBJ2-3, with 9 positions matching TRBD2. The trim removed 0 bases at V and 8 bases at J, leaving 18 bases unmatched. Per germline, CDR1 LNHNV and CDR2 YYDKDF (reference sequence). The CDR3 runs 19 residues.